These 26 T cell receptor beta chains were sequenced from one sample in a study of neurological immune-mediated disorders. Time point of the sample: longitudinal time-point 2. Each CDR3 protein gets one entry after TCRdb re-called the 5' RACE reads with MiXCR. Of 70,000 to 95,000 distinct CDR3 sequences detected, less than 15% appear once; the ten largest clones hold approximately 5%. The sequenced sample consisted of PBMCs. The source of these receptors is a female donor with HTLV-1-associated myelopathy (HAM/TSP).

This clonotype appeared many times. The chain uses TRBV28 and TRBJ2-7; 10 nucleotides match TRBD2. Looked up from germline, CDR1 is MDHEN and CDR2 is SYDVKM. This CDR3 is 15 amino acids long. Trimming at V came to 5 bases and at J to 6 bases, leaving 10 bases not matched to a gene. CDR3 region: CASSTPSGGNFEQYF. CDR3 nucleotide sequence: TGTGCCAGCAGTACCCCTAGCGGGGGAAACTTCGAGCAGTACTTC.

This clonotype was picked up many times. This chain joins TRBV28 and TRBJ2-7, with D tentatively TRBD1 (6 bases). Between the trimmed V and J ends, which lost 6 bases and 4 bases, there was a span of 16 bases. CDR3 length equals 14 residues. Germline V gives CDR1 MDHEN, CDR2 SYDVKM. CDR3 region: CASSPWTASYEQYF. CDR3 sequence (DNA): TGTGCCAGCAGCCCATGGACAGCATCGTACGAGCAGTACTTC.

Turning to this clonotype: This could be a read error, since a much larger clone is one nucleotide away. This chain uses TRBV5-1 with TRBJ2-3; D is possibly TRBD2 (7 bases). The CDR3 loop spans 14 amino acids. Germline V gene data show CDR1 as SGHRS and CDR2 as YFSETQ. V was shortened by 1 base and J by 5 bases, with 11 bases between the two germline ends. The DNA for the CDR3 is TGCGCCAGCAGCTTGAACGGGGGGCGAGATACGCAGTATTTT. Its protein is CASSLNGGRDTQYF. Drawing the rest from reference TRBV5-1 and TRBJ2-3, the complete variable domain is KAGVTQTPRYLIKTRGQQVTLSCSPISGHRSVSWYQQTPGQGLQFLFEYFSETQRNKGNFPGRFSGRQFSNSRSEMNVSTLELGDSALYLCASSLNGGRDTQYFGPGTRLTVL.

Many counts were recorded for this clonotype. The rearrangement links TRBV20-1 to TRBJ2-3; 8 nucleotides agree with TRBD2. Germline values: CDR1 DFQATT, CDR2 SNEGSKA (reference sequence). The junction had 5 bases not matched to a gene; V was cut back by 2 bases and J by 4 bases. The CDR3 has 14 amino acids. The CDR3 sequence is CSARIGGASDTQYF. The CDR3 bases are TGCAGTGCTAGAATCGGGGGGGCGTCAGATACGCAGTATTTT.

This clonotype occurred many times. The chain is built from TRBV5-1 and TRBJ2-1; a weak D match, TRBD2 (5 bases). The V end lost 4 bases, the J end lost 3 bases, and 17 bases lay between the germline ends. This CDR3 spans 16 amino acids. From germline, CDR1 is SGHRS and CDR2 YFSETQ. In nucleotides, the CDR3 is TGCGCCAGCAGCCAGCCTAAACTTCGGGGCTACAATGAGCAGTTCTTC. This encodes CASSQPKLRGYNEQFF.

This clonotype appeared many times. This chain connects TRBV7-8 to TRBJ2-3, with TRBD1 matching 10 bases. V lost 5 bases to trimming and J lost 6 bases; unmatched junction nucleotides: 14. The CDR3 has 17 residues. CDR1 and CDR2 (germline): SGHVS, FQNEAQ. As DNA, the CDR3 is TGTGCCAGCAGCCAAATGGGGGGACAGGGGAGGGGCGATACGCAGTATTTT. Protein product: CASSQMGGQGRGDTQYF. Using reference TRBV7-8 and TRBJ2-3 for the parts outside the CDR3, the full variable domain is GAGVSQSPRYKVAKRGQDVALRCDPISGHVSLFWYQQALGQGPEFLTYFQNEAQLDKSGLPSDRFFAERPEGSVSTLKIQRTQQEDSAVYLCASSQMGGQGRGDTQYFGPGTRLTVL.

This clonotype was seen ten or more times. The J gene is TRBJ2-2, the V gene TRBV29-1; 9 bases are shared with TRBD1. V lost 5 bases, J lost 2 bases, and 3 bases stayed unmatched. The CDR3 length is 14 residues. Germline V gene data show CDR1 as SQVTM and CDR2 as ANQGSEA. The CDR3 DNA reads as TGCAGCGTTACGACAGGGGGAAACACCGGGGAGCTGTTTTTT. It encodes CSVTTGGNTGELFF.

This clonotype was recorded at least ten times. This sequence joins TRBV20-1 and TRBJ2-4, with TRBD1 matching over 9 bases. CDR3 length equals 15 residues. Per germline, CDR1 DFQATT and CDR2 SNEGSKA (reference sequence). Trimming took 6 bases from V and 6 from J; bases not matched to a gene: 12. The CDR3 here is CSAPSSGTGINIQYF. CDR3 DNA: TGCAGTGCCCCTAGTTCCGGGACAGGGATAAACATTCAGTACTTC.

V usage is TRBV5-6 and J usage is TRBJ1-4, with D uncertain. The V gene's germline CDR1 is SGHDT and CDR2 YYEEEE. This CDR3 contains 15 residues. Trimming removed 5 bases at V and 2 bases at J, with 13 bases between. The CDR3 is CASRFYARTNEKLFF. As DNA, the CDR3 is TGTGCCAGCAGATTTTACGCCAGGACTAATGAAAAACTGTTTTTT.

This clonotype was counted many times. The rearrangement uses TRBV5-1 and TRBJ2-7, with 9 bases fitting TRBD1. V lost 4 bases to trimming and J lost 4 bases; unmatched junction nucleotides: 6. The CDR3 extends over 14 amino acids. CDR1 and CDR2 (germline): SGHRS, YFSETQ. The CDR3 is CASSIPTGGYEQYF. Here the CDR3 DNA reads TGCGCCAGCAGCATACCGACAGGGGGTTACGAGCAGTACTTC.

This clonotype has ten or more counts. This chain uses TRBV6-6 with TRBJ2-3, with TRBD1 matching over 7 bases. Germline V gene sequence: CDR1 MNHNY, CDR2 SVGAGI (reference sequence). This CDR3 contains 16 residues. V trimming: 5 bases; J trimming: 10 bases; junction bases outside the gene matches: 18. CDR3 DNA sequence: TGTGCCAGCAGTAGCCCCGGGACAGAGCGTCGGTATCCGCAGTATTTT. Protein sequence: CASSSPGTERRYPQYF.

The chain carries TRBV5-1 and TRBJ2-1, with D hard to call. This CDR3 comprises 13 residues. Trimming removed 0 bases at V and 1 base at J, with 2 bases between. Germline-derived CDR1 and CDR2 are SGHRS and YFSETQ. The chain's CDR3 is CASSLESYNEQFF. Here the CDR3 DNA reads TGCGCCAGCAGCTTGGAGTCCTACAATGAGCAGTTCTTC.

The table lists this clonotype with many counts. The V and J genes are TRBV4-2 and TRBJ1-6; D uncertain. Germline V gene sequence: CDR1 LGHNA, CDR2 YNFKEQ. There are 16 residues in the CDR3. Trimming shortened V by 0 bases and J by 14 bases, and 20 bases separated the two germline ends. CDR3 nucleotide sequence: TGTGCCAGCAGCCAAGATTTTAACACCTCCCCTAACACCCTCCACTTT. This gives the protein CASSQDFNTSPNTLHF.

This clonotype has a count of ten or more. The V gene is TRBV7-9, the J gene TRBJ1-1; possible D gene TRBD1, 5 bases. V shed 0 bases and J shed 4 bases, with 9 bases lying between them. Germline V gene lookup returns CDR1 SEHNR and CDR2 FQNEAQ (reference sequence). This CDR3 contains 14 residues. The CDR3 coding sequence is TGTGCCAGCAGCTTAGCCAGGGAATCCACTGAAGCTTTCTTT. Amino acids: CASSLARESTEAFF. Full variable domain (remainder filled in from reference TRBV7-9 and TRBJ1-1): DTGVSQNPRHKITKRGQNVTFRCDPISEHNRLYWYRQTLGQGPEFLTYFQNEAQLEKSRLLSDRFSAERPKGSFSTLEIQRTEQGDSAMYLCASSLARESTEAFFGQGTRLTVV.

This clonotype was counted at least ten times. CDR3 region: CASSSIKRTGDFLNEQYF. CDR3 nucleotides: TGTGCCAGCAGCTCTATAAAGCGGACAGGCGATTTCCTAAACGAGCAGTACTTC. The chain uses TRBV7-2 and TRBJ2-7; 7 bases line up with TRBD1. The CDR3 sequence is 18 residues long. Germline assignment: CDR1 SGHTA and CDR2 FQGNSA. Trimming took 4 bases from V and 5 from J; bases not matched to a gene: 20.

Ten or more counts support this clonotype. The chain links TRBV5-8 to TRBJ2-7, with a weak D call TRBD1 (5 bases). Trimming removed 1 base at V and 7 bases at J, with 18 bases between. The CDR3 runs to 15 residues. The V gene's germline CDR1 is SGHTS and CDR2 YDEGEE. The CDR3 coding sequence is TGTGCCAGCAGCTTGACAGGCCAGGGTTTGCGAGAGCAGTACTTC. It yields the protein CASSLTGQGLREQYF.

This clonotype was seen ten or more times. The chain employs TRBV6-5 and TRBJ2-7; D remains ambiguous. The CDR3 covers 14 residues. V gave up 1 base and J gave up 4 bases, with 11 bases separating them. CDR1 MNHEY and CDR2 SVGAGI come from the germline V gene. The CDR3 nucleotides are TGTGCCAGCAGTTACTACGACACAGCTTACGAGCAGTACTTC. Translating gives CASSYYDTAYEQYF.

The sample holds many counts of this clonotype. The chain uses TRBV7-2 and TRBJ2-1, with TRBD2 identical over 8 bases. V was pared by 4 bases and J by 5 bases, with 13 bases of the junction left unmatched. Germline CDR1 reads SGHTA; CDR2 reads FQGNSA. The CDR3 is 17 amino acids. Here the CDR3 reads CASSSSGGGRWNNEQFF. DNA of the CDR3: TGTGCCAGCAGCTCCTCGGGGGGGGGGCGGTGGAACAATGAGCAGTTCTTC.

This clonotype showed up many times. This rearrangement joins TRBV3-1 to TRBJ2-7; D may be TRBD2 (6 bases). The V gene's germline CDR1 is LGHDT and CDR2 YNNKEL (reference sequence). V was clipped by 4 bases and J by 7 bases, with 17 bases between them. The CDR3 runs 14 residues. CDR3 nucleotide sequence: TGTGCCAGCAGCCCCGCGGGGCGGGGAAGAGAGCAGTACTTC. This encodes CASSPAGRGREQYF.

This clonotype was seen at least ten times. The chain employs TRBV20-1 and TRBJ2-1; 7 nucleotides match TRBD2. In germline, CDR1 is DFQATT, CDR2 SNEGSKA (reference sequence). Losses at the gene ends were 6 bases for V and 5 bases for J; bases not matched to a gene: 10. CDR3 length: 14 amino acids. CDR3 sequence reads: CSAATSVVHNEQFF. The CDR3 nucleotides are TGCAGTGCGGCCACTAGCGTTGTCCACAATGAGCAGTTCTTC.

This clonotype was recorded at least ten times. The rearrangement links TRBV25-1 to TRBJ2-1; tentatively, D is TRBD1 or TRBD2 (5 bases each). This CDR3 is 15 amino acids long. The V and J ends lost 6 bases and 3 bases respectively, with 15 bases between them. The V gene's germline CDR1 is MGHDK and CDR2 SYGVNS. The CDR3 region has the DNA TGTGCCAGCAGGCTCCCGGGACCCCTCTACAATGAGCAGTTCTTC. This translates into CASRLPGPLYNEQFF.

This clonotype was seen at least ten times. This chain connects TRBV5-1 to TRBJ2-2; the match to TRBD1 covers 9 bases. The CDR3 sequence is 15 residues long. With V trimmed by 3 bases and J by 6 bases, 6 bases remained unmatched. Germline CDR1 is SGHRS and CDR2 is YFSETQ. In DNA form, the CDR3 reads TGCGCCAGCAGCTCGGACAGGGGAAAGGCCGGGGAGCTGTTTTTT. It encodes CASSSDRGKAGELFF.

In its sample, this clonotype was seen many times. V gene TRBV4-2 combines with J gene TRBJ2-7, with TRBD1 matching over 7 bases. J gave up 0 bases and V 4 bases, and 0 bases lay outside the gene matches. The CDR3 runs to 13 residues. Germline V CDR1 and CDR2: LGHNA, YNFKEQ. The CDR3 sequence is CASSRDSSYEQYF. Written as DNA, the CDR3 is TGTGCCAGCAGCCGGGACAGCTCCTACGAGCAGTACTTC.

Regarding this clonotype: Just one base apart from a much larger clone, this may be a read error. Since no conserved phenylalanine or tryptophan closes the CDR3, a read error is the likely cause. CDR3: CASMTVGTDTQYL. Here the CDR3 DNA reads TGTGCCAGCATGACCGTCGGGACAGATACGCAGTATCTT. The chain uses TRBV28 and TRBJ2-3, with D unclear. This CDR3 contains 13 residues. Germline V gene sequence: CDR1 MDHEN, CDR2 SYDVKM. Trimming stripped 7 bases from V and 3 bases from J, with 11 bases between.

The CDR3 reads CASRDRAYNEQFF. CDR3 in DNA: TGTGCCAGCAGGGACAGGGCCTACAATGAGCAGTTCTTC. This chain links TRBV5-4 with TRBJ2-1; 8 bases line up with TRBD1. Trimming took 5 bases from V and 2 from J; bases not matched to a gene: 0. From germline, CDR1 is SGHNT and CDR2 YYREEE (reference sequence). The length of the CDR3 is 13 residues.

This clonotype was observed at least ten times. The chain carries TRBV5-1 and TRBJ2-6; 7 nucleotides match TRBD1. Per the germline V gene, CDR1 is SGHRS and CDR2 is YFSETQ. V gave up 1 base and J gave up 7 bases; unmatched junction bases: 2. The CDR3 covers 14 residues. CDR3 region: CASSLYRGANVLTF. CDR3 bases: TGCGCCAGCAGCTTGTACAGGGGAGCCAACGTCCTGACTTTC.